The 8 T cell receptor beta chains in this list originate from one sample, sequenced in a study of cytomegalovirus exposure and HLA in healthy donors. The PCR ran on 60 Vbeta and 13 Jbeta primers. This table comes from immunoSEQ multiplex PCR, and its TCRdb copy is limited to in-frame clones, with some not included. Of 100,000 or so clones listed, about four fifths are singletons. Sequenced material: PBMCs. Receptors were obtained from a woman aged 40 to 50 in good health and CMV-seronegative.

The V and J genes are TRBV7-3 and TRBJ2-3, with a possible D match to TRBD2 (6 bases). Germline V CDR1 and CDR2: SGHTA, FQGTGA. The CDR3 consists of 15 residues. The ends were cut back, 0 bases at V and 1 base at J, with 8 bases in the middle. The CDR3 sequence: CASSLTRGGTDTQYF. CDR3 DNA sequence: TGTGCCAGCAGCTTAACGCGCGGGGGCACAGATACGCAGTATTTT.

The gene calls are TRBV25-1 and TRBJ2-5; D not resolved. Trimming took off 5 bases at V and 7 bases at J, with 8 bases between the two ends. From germline, CDR1 is MGHDK and CDR2 SYGVNS. The CDR3 runs to 11 residues. The CDR3 protein is CASSTSRTQYF. CDR3 nucleotide sequence: TGTGCCAGCAGTACATCTAGGACCCAGTACTTC.

V is TRBV7-6 and J is TRBJ1-6; D gene unclear. The V gene lost 5 bases and the J gene lost 0 bases, with 5 bases spanning the gap. The germline gives CDR1 SGHVS, CDR2 FNYEAQ. This CDR3 spans 14 amino acids. The CDR3 loop reads CASSDYSYNSPLHF. CDR3 in DNA: TGTGCCAGCAGCGACTACTCCTATAATTCACCCCTCCACTTT. Based on the CDR3 plus reference TRBV7-6 and TRBJ1-6, the full variable domain is GAGVSQSPRYKVTKRGQDVALRCDPISGHVSLYWYRQALGQGPEFLTYFNYEAQQDKSGLPNDRFSAERPEGSISTLTIQRTEQRDSAMYRCASSDYSYNSPLHFGNGTRLTVT.

The J gene is TRBJ2-3, the V gene TRBV5-1; possibly TRBD2 for D (5 bases). CDR1 is SGHRS, CDR2 YFSETQ, per germline. V lost 0 bases and J lost 4, with 12 bases in between. This CDR3 is 15 amino acids long. In DNA, the CDR3 is TGCGCCAGCAGCTTGGTGGCTAGCCCTCCAGATACGCAGTATTTT. Protein sequence: CASSLVASPPDTQYF.

The chain is built from TRBV4-3 and TRBJ2-2; a weak D match, TRBD1 (5 bases). The length of the CDR3 is 15 residues. V lost 0 bases and J lost 4, with 9 bases in between. From germline, CDR1 is LGHNA and CDR2 YSLEER. The CDR3: CASSQDPDSTGELFF. CDR3 DNA: TGCGCCAGCAGCCAAGATCCAGACAGCACCGGGGAGCTGTTTTTT.

V usage is TRBV7-2 and J usage is TRBJ2-2, with TRBD1 matching over 7 bases. The ends lost 3 bases at V and 4 bases at J; junction bases unmatched: 5. The germline V gene encodes CDR1 SGHTA and CDR2 FQGNSA. There are 15 residues in the CDR3. The DNA of the CDR3 is TGTGCCAGCAGCTTCCGAGGGGGCGGCACCGGGGAGCTGTTTTTT. It is translated as CASSFRGGGTGELFF.

This sequence joins TRBV29-1 and TRBJ2-5, with a possible D match to TRBD1 (6 bases). Germline values: CDR1 SQVTM, CDR2 ANQGSEA. The CDR3 is 13 amino acids. Trimming shortened V by 6 bases and J by 1 base, and 12 bases separated the two germline ends. CDR3 DNA sequence: TGCAGCGTCCACAGGGAGCCCCAAGAGACCCAGTACTTC. It encodes CSVHREPQETQYF.

CDR3 loop: CASSPILVNQGEKLFF. The CDR3, as DNA: TGTGCCAGCTCACCAATTCTTGTGAATCAGGGGGAAAAACTGTTTTTT. The genes are TRBV18 and TRBJ1-4; weak D call: TRBD1 (6 bases). Germline lookup yields CDR1 KGHSH and CDR2 LQKENI. This CDR3 contains 16 residues. V was pared by 2 bases and J by 8 bases, with 18 bases between. Based on the CDR3 plus reference TRBV18 and TRBJ1-4, the full variable domain is NAGVMQNPRHLVRRRGQEARLRCSPMKGHSHVYWYRQLPEEGLKFMVYLQKENIIDESGMPKERFSAEFPKEGPSILRIQQVVRGDSAAYFCASSPILVNQGEKLFFGSGTQLSVL.